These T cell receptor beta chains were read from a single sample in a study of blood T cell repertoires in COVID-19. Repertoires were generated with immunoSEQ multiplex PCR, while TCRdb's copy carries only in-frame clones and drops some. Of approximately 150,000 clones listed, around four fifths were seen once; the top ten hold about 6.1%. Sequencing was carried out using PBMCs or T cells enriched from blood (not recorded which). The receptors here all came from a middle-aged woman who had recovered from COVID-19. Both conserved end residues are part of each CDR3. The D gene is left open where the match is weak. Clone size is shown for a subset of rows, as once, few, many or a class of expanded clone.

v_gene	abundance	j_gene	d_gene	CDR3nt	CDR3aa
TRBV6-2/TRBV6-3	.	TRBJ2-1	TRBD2	TGTGCCAGCAGTTACGGACGGGGGGATTACAATGAGCAGTTCTTC	CASSYGRGDYNEQFF
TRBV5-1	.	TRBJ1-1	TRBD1	TGCGCCAGCAAAAGACAGGGGACGGGTACTGAAGCTTTCTTT	CASKRQGTGTEAFF
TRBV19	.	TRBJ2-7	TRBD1	TGTGCCAGTAGTATTTCCTCCGGGACAGGGGGAGACGAGCAGTACTTC	CASSISSGTGGDEQYF
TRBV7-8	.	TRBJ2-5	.	TGTGCCAGCAGCTTAGCGGGGCCGTCACTGGGAGAGACCCAGTACTTC	CASSLAGPSLGETQYF
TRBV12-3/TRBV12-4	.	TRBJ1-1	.	TGTGCCAGCAGTTTTTGGGCAGGGGATGAAGCTTTCTTT	CASSFWAGDEAFF
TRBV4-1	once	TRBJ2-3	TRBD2	TGCGCCAGCAGCCAACCCCGACTAGCGAGCACAGATACGCAGTATTTT	CASSQPRLASTDTQYF
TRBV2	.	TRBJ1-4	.	TGTGCCAGCAGGGGGGGGAGGGTTGAAAAACTGTTTTTT	CASRGGRVEKLFF
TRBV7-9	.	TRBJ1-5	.	TGTGCCAGCAGCCAGACCTCCGCGGTGAGTCAGCCCCAGCATTTT	CASSQTSAVSQPQHF
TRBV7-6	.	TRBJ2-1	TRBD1	TGTGCCAGCAGCTTATTCCCGGGACAGAGTGACAATGAGCAGTTCTTC	CASSLFPGQSDNEQFF
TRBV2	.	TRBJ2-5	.	TGTGCCAGCAGACCCGCCAGTGAGACCCAGTACTTC	CASRPASETQYF
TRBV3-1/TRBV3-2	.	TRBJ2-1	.	TGTGCCAGCAGCCAAGTTGGCGGGGCCTACAATGAGCAGTTCTTC	CASSQVGGAYNEQFF
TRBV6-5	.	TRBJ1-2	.	TGTGCCAGCAGTTGGGCCGCAACCTATGGCTACACCTTC	CASSWAATYGYTF
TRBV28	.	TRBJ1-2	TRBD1	TGTGCCAGCAGTTTATTAGCCAGACAGGGGGGTTATGGCTACACCTTC	CASSLLARQGGYGYTF
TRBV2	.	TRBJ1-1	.	TGTGCCAGCATCCCCAGGTGGGCGGCAGGGGCCACTGAAGCTTTCTTT	CASIPRWAAGATEAFF
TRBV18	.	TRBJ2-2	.	TGTGCCAGCTCACCAGGGCAGGGCAACACCGGGGAGCTGTTTTTT	CASSPGQGNTGELFF
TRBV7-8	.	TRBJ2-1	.	TGTGCCAGCAGCTTCCTCCATGAGCAGTTCTTC	CASSFLHEQFF
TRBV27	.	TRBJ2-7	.	TGTGCCAGCAGTACGGCGGAGGGAGAAATTGGCGAGCAGTACTTC	CASSTAEGEIGEQYF
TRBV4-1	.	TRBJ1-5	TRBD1	TGCGCCAGCAGCCGCGGGACAGGAGATCGGCCCCAGCATTTT	CASSRGTGDRPQHF
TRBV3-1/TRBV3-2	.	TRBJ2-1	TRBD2	TGTGCCAGCAGCCTTGGTCCCCTAGCGGGCAACTACAATGAGCAGTTCTTC	CASSLGPLAGNYNEQFF
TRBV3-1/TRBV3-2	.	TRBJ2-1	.	TGTGCCAGCAGCCTCAGGGGGGCCTACAATGAGCAGTTCTTC	CASSLRGAYNEQFF
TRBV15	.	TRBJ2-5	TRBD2	TGTGCCACTGGAGCTGTGTTGCGGGGGGTCCCGGGGGAGACCCAGTACTTC	CATGAVLRGVPGETQYF
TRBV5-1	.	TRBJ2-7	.	TGCGCCAGCAGCTTAACGGGGGTCGACAACTACGAGCAGTACTTC	CASSLTGVDNYEQYF
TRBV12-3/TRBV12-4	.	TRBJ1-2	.	TGTGCCAGCAGCCTACAGCCCCCCTACACCTTC	CASSLQPPYTF
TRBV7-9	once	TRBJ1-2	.	TGTGCCAGCAGCTTAGTTAGGAGGGAACGGGGCTACACCTTC	CASSLVRRERGYTF
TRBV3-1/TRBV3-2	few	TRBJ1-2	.	TGTGCCAGCAGCCAAGACAGGGGACCAAACTATGGCTACACCTTC	CASSQDRGPNYGYTF
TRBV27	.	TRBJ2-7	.	TGTGCCAGCAGTTTATCGACTACCCGATCCTACGAGCAGTACTTC	CASSLSTTRSYEQYF
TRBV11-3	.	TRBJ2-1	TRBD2	TGTGCCAGCAGCTTAGAGGATTCTAGCGGGAGTCACAATGAGCAGTTCTTC	CASSLEDSSGSHNEQFF
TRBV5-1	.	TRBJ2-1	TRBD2	TGCGCCAGCAGCTGGAATCCTAGCGGCTCCGGGGCGGATGAGCAGTTCTTC	CASSWNPSGSGADEQFF
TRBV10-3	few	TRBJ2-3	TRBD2	TGTGCCATCAGTGCAGCGATTAGCGGGGGCTTTCGCACAGATACGCAGTATTTT	CAISAAISGGFRTDTQYF
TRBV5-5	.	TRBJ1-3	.	TGTGCCAGCAGCCCCGGGACACCGGGACCCTCTGGAAACACCATATATTTT	CASSPGTPGPSGNTIYF
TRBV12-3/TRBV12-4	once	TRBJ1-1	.	TGTGCCAGCAGTCCGCACAAGAACACTGAAGCTTTCTTT	CASSPHKNTEAFF
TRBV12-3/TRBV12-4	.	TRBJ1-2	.	TGTGCCAGCAGTTACGGGAACTATGGCTACACCTTC	CASSYGNYGYTF
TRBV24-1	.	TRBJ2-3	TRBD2	TGTGCCACCAGTGATTCCTGGTGGGACGGGGAGGGACTCACAGATACGCAGTATTTT	CATSDSWWDGEGLTDTQYF
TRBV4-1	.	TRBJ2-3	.	TGCGCCAGCAGCCAAGTTCGTGAGAATACGCAGTATTTT	CASSQVRENTQYF
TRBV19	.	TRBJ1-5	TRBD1	TGTGCCAGTAGTATTTACGGCACAGGGGGCAATCAGCCCCAGCATTTT	CASSIYGTGGNQPQHF
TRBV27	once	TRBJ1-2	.	TGTGCCAGCGGCAGCGCGCGGGGCTACACCTTC	CASGSARGYTF
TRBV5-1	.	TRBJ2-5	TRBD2	TGCGCCAGCAGTAGGGAGGGCCAAGAGACCCAGTACTTC	CASSREGQETQYF
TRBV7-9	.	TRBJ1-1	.	TGTGCCAGCAGCTCCCATCCCACCGGACAAGTCGAAGCTTTCTTT	CASSSHPTGQVEAFF
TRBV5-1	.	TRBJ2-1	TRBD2	TGCGCCAGCAAAGCGGGAGGGAACAATGAGCAGTTCTTC	CASKAGGNNEQFF
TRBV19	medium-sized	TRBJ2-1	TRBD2	TGTGCCAGTAGTATAGCATGGACTAGCGGACTTACCTACAATGAGCAGTTCTTC	CASSIAWTSGLTYNEQFF
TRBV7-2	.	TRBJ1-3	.	TGTGCCAGCAGCTTAGATCGGGGGGCTGGAAACACCATATATTTT	CASSLDRGAGNTIYF
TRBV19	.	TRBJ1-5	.	TGTGCCAGTACCCCAAGGGGTGGATTCAATCAGCCCCAGCATTTT	CASTPRGGFNQPQHF
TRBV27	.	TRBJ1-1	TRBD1	TGTGCCAGCAGTCCGACAGGGAATGTGAACACTGAAGCTTTCTTT	CASSPTGNVNTEAFF
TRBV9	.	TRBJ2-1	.	TGTGCCAGCAGCGCTGGAGTAGAGTCCGCTGAGCAGTTCTTC	CASSAGVESAEQFF
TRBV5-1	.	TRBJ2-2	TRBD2	TGCGCCAGCAGACGCCCTGGGCTAGCGGCCACCGGGGAGCTGTTTTTT	CASRRPGLAATGELFF
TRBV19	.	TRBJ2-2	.	TGTGCCAGTACGCAGCCCCAAGGGGACACCGGGGAGCTGTTTTTT	CASTQPQGDTGELFF
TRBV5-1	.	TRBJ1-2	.	TGCGCCAGCAGTTACCTCGGAGACGGCCGGGGTGGCTACACCTTC	CASSYLGDGRGGYTF
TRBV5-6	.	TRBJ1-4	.	TGTGCCAGCAGCCCAACCAGGGGAGAACTGTTTTTT	CASSPTRGELFF
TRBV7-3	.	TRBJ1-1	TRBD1	TGTGCCAGCAGCTTAACGGGACAGGCGGGTACTGAAGCTTTCTTT	CASSLTGQAGTEAFF